The clone carrying this TCR beta chain was detected only a few times. Its specificity is not known. The TCR cDNA carried a universal primer site and UMIs from 5'RACE template switching. TCRdb called the 5' RACE reads again in MiXCR, with one record for every CDR3 protein. The table shows about 260,000 distinct CDR3 sequences, with 13% occurring only once. The source of the sample is a study of T cells after yellow fever vaccination. General study findings and limits: A limited proportion of clonotypes was detected within both the CD4 and CD8 compartments. Abundant contaminating clonotypes from the bulk population could appear in FACS-sorted repertoires. Reappearing after the booster were most of the clones from primary vaccination (roughly 96% CD4, 88% CD8).

V shed 10 bases and J shed 2 bases, with 16 bases lying between them. The CDR3 sequence is 14 residues long. The V gene's germline CDR1 is MNHNS and CDR2 SASEGT. V gene TRBV6-1 combines with J gene TRBJ2-3; a possible D gene is TRBD1 (6 bases). The source of this sequence is a young man who received the YFV17D yellow fever vaccine. This material consisted of CD4+ T cells sorted from PBMCs, taken 45 days after the yellow fever booster vaccination. The CDR3 region is CATKQGVATDTQYF. Here the CDR3 DNA reads TGTGCCACCAAACAGGGTGTCGCCACAGATACGCAGTATTTT.